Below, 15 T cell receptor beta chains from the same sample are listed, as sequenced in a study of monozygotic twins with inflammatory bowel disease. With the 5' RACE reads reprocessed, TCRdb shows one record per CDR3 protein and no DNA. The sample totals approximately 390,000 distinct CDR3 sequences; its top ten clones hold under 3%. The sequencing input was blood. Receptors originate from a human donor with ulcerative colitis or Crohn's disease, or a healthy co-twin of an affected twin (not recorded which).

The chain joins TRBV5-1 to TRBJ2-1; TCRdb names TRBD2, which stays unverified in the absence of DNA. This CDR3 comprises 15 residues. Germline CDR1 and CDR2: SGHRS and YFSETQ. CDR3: CASSLEPSLYNEQFF.

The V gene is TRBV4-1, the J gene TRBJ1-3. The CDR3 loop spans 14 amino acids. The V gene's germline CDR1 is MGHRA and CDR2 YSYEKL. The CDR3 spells CASSGYNAGNTIYF.

The CDR3 here is CASSEAWAGHQPQHF. The genes are TRBV6-1 and TRBJ1-5; the D call of TRBD1 rests on TCRdb alone, since no DNA is present to check it. CDR3 length: 15 residues. Looked up from germline, CDR1 is MNHNS and CDR2 is SASEGT.

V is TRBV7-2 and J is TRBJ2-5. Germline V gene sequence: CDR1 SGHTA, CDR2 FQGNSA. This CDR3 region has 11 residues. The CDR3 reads CASSFSRVQYF.

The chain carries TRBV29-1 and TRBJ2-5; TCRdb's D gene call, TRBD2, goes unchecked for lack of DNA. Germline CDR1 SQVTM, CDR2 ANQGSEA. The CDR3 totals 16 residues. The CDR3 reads CSVDGWRELSQETQYF.

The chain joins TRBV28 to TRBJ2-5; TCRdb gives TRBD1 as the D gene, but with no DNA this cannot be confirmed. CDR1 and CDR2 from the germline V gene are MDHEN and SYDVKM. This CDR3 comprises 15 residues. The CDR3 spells CASSLLRGARGTQYF.

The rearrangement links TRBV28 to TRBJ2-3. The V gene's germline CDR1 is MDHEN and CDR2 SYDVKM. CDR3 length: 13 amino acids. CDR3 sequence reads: CASGQISPGTQYF.

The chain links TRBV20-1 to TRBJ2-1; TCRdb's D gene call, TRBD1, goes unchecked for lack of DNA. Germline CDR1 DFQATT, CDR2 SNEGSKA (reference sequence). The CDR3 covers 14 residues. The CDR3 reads CSARVGGGQGEQFF.

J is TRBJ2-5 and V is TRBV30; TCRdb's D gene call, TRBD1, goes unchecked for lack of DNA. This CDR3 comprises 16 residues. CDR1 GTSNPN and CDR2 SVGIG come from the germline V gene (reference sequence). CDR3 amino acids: CAWSQSGTRGQETQYF.

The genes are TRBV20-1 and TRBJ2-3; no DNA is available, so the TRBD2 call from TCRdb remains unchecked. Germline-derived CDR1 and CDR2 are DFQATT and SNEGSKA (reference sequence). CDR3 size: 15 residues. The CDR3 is CSARGSGILTDTQYF.

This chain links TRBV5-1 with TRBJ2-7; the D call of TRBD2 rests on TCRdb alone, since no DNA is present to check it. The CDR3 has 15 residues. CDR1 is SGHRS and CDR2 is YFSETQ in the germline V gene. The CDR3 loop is CASSLDRLADYEQYF.

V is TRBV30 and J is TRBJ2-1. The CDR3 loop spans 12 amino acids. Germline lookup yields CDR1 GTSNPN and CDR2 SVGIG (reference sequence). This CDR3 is CAWSATSSFLFF.

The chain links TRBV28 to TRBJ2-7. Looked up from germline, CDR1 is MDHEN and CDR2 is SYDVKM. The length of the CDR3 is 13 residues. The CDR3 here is CASSLMDVSEQYF.

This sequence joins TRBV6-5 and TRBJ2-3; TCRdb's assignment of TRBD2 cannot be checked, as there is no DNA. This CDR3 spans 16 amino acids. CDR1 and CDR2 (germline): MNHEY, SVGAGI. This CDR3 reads CASSFLGSGRRDTQYF.

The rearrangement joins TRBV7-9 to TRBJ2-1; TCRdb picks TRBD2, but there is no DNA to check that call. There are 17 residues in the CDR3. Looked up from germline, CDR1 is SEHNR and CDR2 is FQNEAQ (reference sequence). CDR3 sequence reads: CASSLVRADILYNEQFF.